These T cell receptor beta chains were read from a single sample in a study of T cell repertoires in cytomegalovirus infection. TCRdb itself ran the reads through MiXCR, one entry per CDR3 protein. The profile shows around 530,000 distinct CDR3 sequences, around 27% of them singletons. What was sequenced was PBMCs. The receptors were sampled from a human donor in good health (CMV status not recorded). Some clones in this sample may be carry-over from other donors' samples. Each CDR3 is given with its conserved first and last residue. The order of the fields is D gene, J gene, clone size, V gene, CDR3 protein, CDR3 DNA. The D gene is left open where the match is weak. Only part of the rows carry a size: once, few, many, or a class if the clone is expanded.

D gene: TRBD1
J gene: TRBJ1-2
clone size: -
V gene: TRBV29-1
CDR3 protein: CSVIDRGTNYGYTF
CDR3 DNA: TGCAGCGTCATCGACAGGGGGACTAACTATGGCTACACCTTC

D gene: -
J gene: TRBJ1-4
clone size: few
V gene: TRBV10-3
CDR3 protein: CAISEEQGTEKLFF
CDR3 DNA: TGTGCCATCAGTGAGGAACAGGGTACTGAAAAACTGTTTTTT

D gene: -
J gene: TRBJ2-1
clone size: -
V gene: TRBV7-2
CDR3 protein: CASSPRGGGPNDEQFF
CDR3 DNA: TGTGCCAGCAGCCCTAGGGGGGGAGGGCCGAACGATGAGCAGTTCTTC

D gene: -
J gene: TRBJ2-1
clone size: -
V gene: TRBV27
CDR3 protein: CASTHQGLSYNEQFF
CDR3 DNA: TGTGCCAGCACCCATCAGGGGCTCTCCTACAATGAGCAGTTCTTC

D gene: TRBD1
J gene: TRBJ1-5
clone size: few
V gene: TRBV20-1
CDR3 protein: CSASTGEGNQPQHF
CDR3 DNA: TGCAGTGCTAGCACAGGGGAGGGTAATCAGCCCCAGCATTTT

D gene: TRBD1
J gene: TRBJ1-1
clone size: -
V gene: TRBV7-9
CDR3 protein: CASSTRDRDTEAFF
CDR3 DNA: TGTGCCAGCAGCACCCGGGACAGGGACACTGAAGCTTTCTTT

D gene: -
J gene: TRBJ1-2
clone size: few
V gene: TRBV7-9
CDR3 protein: CASSKDAPGYTF
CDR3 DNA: TGTGCCAGCAGCAAGGACGCACCGGGCTACACCTTC

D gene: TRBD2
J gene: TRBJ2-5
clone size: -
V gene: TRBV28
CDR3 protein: CASSFYSGKYQETQYF
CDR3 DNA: TGTGCCAGCAGTTTTTACAGCGGGAAATACCAAGAGACCCAGTACTTC

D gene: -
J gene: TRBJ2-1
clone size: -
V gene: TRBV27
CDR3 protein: CASSLTAAYNEQFF
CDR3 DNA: TGTGCCAGCAGTTTAACAGCGGCATACAATGAGCAGTTCTTC

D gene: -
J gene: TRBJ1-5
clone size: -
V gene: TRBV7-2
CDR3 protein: CASSLQRNQPQHF
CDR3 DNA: TGTGCCAGCAGCTTACAGAGGAATCAGCCCCAGCATTTT

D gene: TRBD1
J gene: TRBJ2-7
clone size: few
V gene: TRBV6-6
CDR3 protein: CASRLLRDRLYEQYF
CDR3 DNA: TGTGCCAGCAGACTACTCCGGGACAGGCTCTACGAGCAGTACTTC

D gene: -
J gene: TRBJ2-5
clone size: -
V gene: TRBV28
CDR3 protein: CASSRAPRETQYF
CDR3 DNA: TGTGCCAGCAGCCGGGCTCCTCGGGAGACCCAGTACTTC

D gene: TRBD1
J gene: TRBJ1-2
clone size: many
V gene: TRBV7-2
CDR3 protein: CASSEGQGGYYGYTF
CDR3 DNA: TGTGCCAGCAGCGAGGGACAGGGGGGGTACTATGGCTACACCTTC

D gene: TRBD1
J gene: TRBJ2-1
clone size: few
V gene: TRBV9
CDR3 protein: CASSVGTGGYNEQFF
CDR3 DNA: TGTGCCAGCAGCGTAGGGACAGGGGGGTACAATGAGCAGTTCTTC

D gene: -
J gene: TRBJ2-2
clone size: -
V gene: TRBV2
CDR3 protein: CASSAGRRTGELFF
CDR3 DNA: TGTGCCAGCAGTGCGGGGCGTAGAACCGGGGAGCTGTTTTTT

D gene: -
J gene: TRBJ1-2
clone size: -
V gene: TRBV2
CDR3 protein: CASSERVTDGYTF
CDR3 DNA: TGTGCCAGCAGTGAACGGGTGACAGATGGCTACACCTTC

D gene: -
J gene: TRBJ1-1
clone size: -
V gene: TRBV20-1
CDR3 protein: CSAPSPQTANTEAFF
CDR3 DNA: TGCAGTGCTCCCTCCCCCCAGACAGCGAACACTGAAGCTTTCTTT

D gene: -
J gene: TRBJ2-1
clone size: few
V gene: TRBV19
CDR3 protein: CASTQDSPRGNEQFF
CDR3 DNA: TGTGCCAGTACCCAGGACAGCCCTCGGGGCAATGAGCAGTTCTTC

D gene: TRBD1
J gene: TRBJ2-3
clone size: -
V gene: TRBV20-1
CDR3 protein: CSAESRQGGGTDTQYF
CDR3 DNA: TGCAGTGCTGAAAGTCGACAGGGGGGTGGCACAGATACGCAGTATTTT

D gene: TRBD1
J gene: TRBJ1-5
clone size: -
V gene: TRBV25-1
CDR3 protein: CASSGTGDNQPQHF
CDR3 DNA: TGTGCCAGCAGTGGGACAGGGGATAATCAGCCCCAGCATTTT

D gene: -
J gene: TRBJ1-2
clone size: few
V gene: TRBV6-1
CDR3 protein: CASTTLAVRHGYTF
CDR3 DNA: TGTGCCAGCACAACACTCGCGGTCAGACACGGCTACACCTTC

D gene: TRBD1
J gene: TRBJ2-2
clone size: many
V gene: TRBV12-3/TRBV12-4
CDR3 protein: CASSSRTGTGPGELFF
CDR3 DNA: TGTGCCAGCAGTTCCAGGACCGGGACAGGCCCCGGGGAGCTGTTTTTT

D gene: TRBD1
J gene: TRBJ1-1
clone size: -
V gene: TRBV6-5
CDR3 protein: CASSSRGSGGNTEAFF
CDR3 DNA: TGTGCCAGCAGTTCCAGGGGGTCGGGTGGGAACACTGAAGCTTTCTTT

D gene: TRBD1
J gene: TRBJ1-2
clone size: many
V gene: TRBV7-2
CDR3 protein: CASSLGGQGGGYTF
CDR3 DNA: TGTGCCAGCAGCTTAGGGGGACAGGGTGGTGGCTACACCTTC

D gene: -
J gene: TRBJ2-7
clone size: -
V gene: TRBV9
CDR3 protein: CASSGPGVGQYF
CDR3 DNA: TGTGCCAGCAGCGGACCAGGGGTCGGGCAGTACTTC

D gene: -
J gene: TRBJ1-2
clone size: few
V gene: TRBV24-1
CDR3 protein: CATSDETGTDYGYTF
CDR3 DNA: TGTGCCACCAGTGATGAGACCGGGACGGACTATGGCTACACCTTC

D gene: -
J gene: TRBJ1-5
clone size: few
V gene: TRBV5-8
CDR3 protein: CASSERGSQPQHF
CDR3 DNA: TGCGCCAGCAGCGAAAGGGGAAGTCAGCCCCAGCATTTT

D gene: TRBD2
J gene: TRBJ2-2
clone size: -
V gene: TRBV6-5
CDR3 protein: CACVAGGTGELFF
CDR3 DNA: TGTGCCTGTGTAGCGGGAGGGACCGGGGAGCTGTTTTTT

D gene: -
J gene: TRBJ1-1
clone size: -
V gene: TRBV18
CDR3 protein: CASSSLTGVGLANTEAFF
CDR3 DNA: TGTGCCAGCTCATCCTTGACAGGCGTCGGGTTGGCCAACACTGAAGCTTTCTTT

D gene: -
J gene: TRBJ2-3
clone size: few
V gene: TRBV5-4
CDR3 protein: CAGGPSTTDTQYF
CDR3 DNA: TGTGCGGGGGGACCCTCGACGACAGATACGCAGTATTTT

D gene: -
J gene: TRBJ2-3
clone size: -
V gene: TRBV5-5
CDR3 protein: CASSLTAVTDTQYF
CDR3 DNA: TGTGCCAGCAGCTTGACAGCGGTCACAGATACGCAGTATTTT

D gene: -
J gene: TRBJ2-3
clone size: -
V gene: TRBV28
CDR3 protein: CASNRVATDTQYF
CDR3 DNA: TGTGCCAGCAATCGTGTGGCCACAGATACGCAGTATTTT

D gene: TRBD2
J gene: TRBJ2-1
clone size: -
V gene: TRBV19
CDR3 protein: CASSMLAGPNEQFF
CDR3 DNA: TGTGCCAGTAGTATGTTAGCGGGACCCAATGAGCAGTTCTTC